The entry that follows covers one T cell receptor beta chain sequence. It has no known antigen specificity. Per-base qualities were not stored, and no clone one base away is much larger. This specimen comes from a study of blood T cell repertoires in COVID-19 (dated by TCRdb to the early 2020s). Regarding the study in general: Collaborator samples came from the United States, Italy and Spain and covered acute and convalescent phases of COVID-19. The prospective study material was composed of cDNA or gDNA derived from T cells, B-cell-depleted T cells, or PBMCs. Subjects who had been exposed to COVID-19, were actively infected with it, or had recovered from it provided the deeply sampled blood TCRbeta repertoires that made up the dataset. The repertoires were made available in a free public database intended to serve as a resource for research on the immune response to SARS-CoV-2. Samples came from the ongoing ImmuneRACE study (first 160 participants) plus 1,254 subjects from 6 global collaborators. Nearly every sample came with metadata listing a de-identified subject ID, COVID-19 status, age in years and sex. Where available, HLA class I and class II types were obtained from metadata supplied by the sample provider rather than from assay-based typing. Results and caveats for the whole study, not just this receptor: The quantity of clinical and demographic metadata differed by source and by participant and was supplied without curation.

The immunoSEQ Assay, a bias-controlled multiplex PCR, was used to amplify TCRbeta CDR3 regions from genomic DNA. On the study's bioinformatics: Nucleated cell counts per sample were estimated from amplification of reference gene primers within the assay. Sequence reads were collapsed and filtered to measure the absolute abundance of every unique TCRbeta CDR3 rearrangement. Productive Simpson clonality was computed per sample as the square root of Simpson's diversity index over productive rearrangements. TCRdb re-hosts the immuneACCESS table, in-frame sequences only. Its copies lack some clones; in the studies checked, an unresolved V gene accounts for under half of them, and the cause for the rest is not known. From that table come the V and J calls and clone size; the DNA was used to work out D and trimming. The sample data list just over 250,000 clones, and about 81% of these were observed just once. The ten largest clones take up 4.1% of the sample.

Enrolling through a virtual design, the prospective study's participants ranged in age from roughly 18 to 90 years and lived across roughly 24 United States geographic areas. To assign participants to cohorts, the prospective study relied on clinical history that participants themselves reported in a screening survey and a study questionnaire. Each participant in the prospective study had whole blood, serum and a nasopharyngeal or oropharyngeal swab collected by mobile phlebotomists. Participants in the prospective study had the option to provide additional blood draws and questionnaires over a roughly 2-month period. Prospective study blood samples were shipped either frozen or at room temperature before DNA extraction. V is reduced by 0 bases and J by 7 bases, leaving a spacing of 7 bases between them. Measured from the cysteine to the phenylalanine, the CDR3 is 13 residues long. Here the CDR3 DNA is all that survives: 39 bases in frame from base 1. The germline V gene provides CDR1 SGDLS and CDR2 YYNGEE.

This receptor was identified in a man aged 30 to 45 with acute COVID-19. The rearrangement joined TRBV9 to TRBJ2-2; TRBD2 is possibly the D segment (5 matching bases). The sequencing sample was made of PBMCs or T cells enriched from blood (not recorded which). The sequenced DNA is TGTGCCAGCAGCGTAGACGGGGACGGGGAGCTGTTTTTT. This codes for CASSVDGDGELFF.